This TCR beta chain was identified during a study of vaccination and CD4 T cells after COVID-19. A remark on this clonotype: Antigen unknown.

V lost 6 bases, J lost 4 bases, and 4 bases lay in between. This CDR3 is built from 11 residues. Germline V gives CDR1 MNHEY, CDR2 SVGEGT. Study results and limitations: The median SARS-CoV-2-reactive clonotype number increased from approximately 21 to 40, without statistical significance.

Cultured CD4+ T cells had their DNA profiled by the Oncomine TCR Beta short-read assay. MiXCR was run by TCRdb on the PCR reads, yielding one entry per CDR3 protein. The table records fewer than 25,000 distinct CDR3 sequences, about a third of them present only once. Noted time point: late sampling 161 to 241 days after vaccination in a few convalescent patients. Treatment reported: roughly 11-day PBMC culture with coronavirus spike peptide pools or control peptides (ViraFEST assay). Positive PCR tests were logged from March through December 2020, ahead of US Alpha, Beta and Delta variants. The rearrangement uses TRBV6-2 or TRBV6-3 and TRBJ2-1; D call uncertain. Sequencing used CD4+ T cells from blood, cultured in vitro, obtained about 7 months after SARS-CoV-2 vaccination. This clonotype originated in a human donor who had recovered from COVID-19. The CDR3 DNA sequence: TGTGCCAGCAGCATTTACAATGAGCAGTTCTTC. It translates to CASSIYNEQFF.